This T cell receptor beta chain was obtained from a study of T cell responses to AZD1222 COVID-19 vaccine. Assay used: immunoSEQ multiplex PCR; TCRdb lists only in-frame clones, some missing. The data hold approximately 150,000 clones, with about 92% observed a single time. CDR1 and CDR2 (germline): MGHRA, YSYEKL. This CDR3 is 15 amino acids long. V was pared by 6 bases and J by 8 bases, with 20 bases between. The chain has TRBV4-1 and TRBJ1-5; D possibly corresponds to TRBD1 (5 bases). Sample: peripheral blood, taken 28 days after the second AZD1222 dose. The origin of this receptor is an adult who received the AZD1222 COVID-19 vaccine. The CDR3 spells CASRRTTNSREPQHF. Written as DNA, the CDR3 is TGCGCCAGCAGGAGGACAACAAACTCCCGGGAGCCCCAGCATTTT.